What follows is one TCR beta chain and its context. As yet, its antigen is unknown. The data are from a study of T-cell memory formation after mild COVID-19. Study details: In these data, TCR clusters were largely donor specific. Study-wide findings and caveats: Contracting clones from day 15 to 85 had balanced CD4/CD8; later expanders favoured CD4+. CD4+ clones that contracted lay mainly in CM and EM; CD8+ ones lay in EMRA.

5'RACE with constant-segment primers built TCRalpha and TCRbeta cDNA libraries with UMIs. From the 5' RACE reads, TCRdb called clonotypes with MiXCR, one entry per CDR3 protein. This table holds over 150,000 distinct CDR3 sequences, 13% found once. Germline CDR1 is LGHNA and CDR2 is YNFKEQ. V shed 0 bases and J shed 6 bases, with 14 bases lying between them. The CDR3 has 16 residues. Sequenced material: PBMCs or a T cell subset sorted from them (not recorded which). The V call is TRBV4-2, the J call TRBJ2-2; D is perhaps TRBD1 or TRBD2 (7 bases each). The TCR was taken from a man younger than 30 who had mild COVID-19 (a few samples of this study predate the infection). Cell type and time point are not known. This CDR3 is CASSQEGGGSAGELFF. The CDR3 DNA follows: TGTGCCAGCAGCCAAGAGGGAGGGGGCTCTGCCGGGGAGCTGTTTTTT.